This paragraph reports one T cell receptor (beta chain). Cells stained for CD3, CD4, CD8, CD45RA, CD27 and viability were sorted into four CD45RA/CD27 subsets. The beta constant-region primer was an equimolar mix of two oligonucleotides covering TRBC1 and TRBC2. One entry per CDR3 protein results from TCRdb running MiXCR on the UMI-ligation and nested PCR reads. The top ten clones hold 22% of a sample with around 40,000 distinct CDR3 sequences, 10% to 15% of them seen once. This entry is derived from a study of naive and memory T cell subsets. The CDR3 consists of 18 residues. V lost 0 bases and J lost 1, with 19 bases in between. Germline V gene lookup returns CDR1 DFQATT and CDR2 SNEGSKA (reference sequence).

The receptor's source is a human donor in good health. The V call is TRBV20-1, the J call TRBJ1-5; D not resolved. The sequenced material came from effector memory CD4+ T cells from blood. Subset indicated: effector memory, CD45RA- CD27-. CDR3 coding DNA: TGCAGTGCTAGAGAGCGCCCCACGAGGTGGATAAGCAATCAGCCCCAGCATTTT. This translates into CSARERPTRWISNQPQHF.